Presented here are 3 T cell receptor beta chains from one specimen sequenced in a study of shared clonotypes between healthy human individuals. Profiling relied on immunoSEQ multiplex PCR, and the TCRdb table lists in-frame clones only, not all of them. Among 1.5 million to 1.9 million clones, under 99% were seen once, and the ten largest hold about 0.45%. The sequenced sample consisted of naive CD4+ T cells sorted from blood. Described subset: CD45RA+ positively selected. All receptors come from a man aged 30 to 39 in good health.

CDR3 coding DNA: TGTGCCAGCAGTACGACACCCGTGAGAAATCAGCCCCAGCATTTT. It is translated as CASSTTPVRNQPQHF. The genes are TRBV28 and TRBJ1-5; D gene ambiguous. Per germline, CDR1 MDHEN and CDR2 SYDVKM. This CDR3 contains 15 residues. Trimming pared 5 bases from V and 4 bases from J, leaving 15 bases between.

The chain uses TRBV11-2 and TRBJ2-7; the D call may be TRBD1 or TRBD2 (5 bases each). Germline V gene lookup returns CDR1 SGHAT and CDR2 FQNNGV. There are 14 residues in the CDR3. V was cut by 3 bases and J by 5 bases, with 14 bases left in between. CDR3 bases: TGTGCCAGCAGCTTGGGTGGGGGAATTAACGAGCAGTACTTC. Protein product: CASSLGGGINEQYF.

The chain combines TRBV19 with TRBJ2-4, with 7 bases aligning to TRBD2. Germline V gives CDR1 LNHDA, CDR2 SQIVND (reference sequence). V lost 6 bases and J lost 5; bases outside the gene matches: 10. The CDR3 spans 15 residues. The CDR3 bases are TGTGCCAGTAGGGAGCGGGACTATGGGGAAAACATTCAGTACTTC. This gives the protein CASRERDYGENIQYF. Full variable domain (missing parts from reference TRBV19 and TRBJ2-4): DGGITQSPKYLFRKEGQNVTLSCEQNLNHDAMYWYRQDPGQGLRLIYYSQIVNDFQKGDIAEGYSVSREKKESFPLTVTSAQKNPTAFYLCASRERDYGENIQYFGAGTRLSVL.